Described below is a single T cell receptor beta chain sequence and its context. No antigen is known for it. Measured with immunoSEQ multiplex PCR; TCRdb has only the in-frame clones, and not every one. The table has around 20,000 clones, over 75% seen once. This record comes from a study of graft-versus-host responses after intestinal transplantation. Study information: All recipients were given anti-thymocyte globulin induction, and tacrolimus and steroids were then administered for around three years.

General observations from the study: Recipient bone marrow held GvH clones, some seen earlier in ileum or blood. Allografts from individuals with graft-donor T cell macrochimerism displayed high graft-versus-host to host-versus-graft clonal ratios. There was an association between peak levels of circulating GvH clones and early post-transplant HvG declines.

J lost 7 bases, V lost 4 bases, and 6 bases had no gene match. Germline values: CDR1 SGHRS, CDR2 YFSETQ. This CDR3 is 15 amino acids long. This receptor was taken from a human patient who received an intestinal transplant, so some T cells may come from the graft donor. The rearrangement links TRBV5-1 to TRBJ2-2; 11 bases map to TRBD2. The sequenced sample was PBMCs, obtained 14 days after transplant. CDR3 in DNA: TGCGCCAGCAGCCCCCTGACTAGCGGGAACGGGGAGCTGTTTTTT. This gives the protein CASSPLTSGNGELFF.